This TCR beta chain appears in the sequencing data of a study of CXCR3-negative and CXCR3-positive naive CD8 T cells. Study findings and constraints: Naive CXCR3-positive cells had TRB CDR3s more hydrophobic than those of CXCR3-negative naive cells.

Each TRB cDNA library was prepared by 5' RACE (with UMI labels). Using the 5' RACE reads, TCRdb records one entry per CDR3 protein without DNA. The repertoire table contains approximately 140,000 distinct CDR3 sequences. Concerning this clonotype: Its antigen remains unknown.

CDR3 length equals 15 residues. Germline lookup yields CDR1 MGHRA and CDR2 YSYEKL. The sequence derives from a human donor in good health. Some clones in this sample may be carry-over from other donors' samples. The sequenced sample was naive CXCR3+ CD8+ T cells from blood. This sample's subset: CD45RO-CCR7+CD27+CD95- naive CD8+ T cells expressing CXCR3 (TNR3+). The chain is built from TRBV4-1 and TRBJ2-2. The CDR3 region is CASSQKVGYTGELFF.